This entry lists 27 T cell receptor beta chains sequenced from one sample in a study of T cells in Graves' hyperthyroidism and ophthalmopathy. Using RNA transcripts as the source, TCR beta CDR3 regions were amplified. TCR CDR3 regions were first amplified by RT-PCR with HTBI primers. TCRdb used MiXCR to reprocess the multiplex PCR reads, holding one entry per CDR3 protein. The data contain about 720,000 distinct CDR3 sequences, about 16% of them singletons. Sample: blood. The receptors were sampled from a man younger than 35 with Graves' hyperthyroidism.

This clonotype was counted at least ten times. The chain has TRBV28 and TRBJ2-7, with D possibly TRBD2 on 5 matching bases. Germline V gives CDR1 MDHEN, CDR2 SYDVKM. This CDR3 is built from 19 residues. The V and J ends lost 3 bases and 0 bases respectively, with 24 bases between them. As DNA, the CDR3 is TGTGCCAGCAGTTTCTCCTTATTCTCCCAAAGCGGCGACTCCTACGAGCAGTACTTC. This gives the protein CASSFSLFSQSGDSYEQYF.

The rearrangement links TRBV19 to TRBJ2-5; TRBD2 aligns across 7 bases. The CDR3 is 15 amino acids. CDR1 is LNHDA and CDR2 is SQIVND in the germline V gene (reference sequence). Trimming cost V 4 bases and J 0 bases; bases outside gene matches: 5. As DNA, the CDR3 is TGTGCCAGTAGTAGTCTAGCGGACAACCAAGAGACCCAGTACTTC. This encodes CASSSLADNQETQYF.

The V gene is TRBV6-5, the J gene TRBJ1-5, with D possibly TRBD1 on 6 matching bases. CDR3 length: 14 residues. Germline V gene sequence: CDR1 MNHEY, CDR2 SVGAGI. V lost 0 bases to trimming and J lost 7 bases, with 10 bases between them. The CDR3 here is CASSYSRQGQPQHF. The CDR3 DNA is TGTGCCAGCAGTTACTCACGGCAGGGGCAGCCCCAGCATTTT.

This clonotype was seen ten or more times. The chain is built from TRBV6-1 and TRBJ2-7, with a tentative D call TRBD2 (6 bases). The CDR3 is 13 amino acids. Germline loops: CDR1 MNHNS, CDR2 SASEGT. V gave up 8 bases and J gave up 4 bases, with 15 bases separating them. Here the CDR3 DNA reads TGTGCCAGCGGCCAGGCGGGGTGGTACGAGCAGTACTTC. It encodes CASGQAGWYEQYF.

The chain couples TRBV9 to TRBJ1-5; D gene ambiguous. The CDR3 length is 15 residues. With 0 bases removed from V and 5 bases from J, the gap between germline ends came to 12 bases. Germline V gene data show CDR1 as SGDLS and CDR2 as YYNGEE. In DNA form, the CDR3 reads TGTGCCAGCAGCGTAGCTGGCGACAATGATCAGCCCCAGCATTTT. Its translation is CASSVAGDNDQPQHF.

This clonotype appeared many times. The chain is built from TRBV7-2 and TRBJ1-1; D gene unclear. V was shortened by 4 bases and J by 3 bases, with 9 bases between the two germline ends. The CDR3 is 13 amino acids. CDR1 and CDR2 (germline): SGHTA, FQGNSA. CDR3 region: CASSWAVYTEAFF. CDR3 coding DNA: TGTGCCAGCAGCTGGGCAGTATACACTGAAGCTTTCTTT.

V usage is TRBV29-1 and J usage is TRBJ2-1, with TRBD1 matching over 8 bases. The junction had 4 bases not matched to a gene; V was cut back by 5 bases and J by 1 base. The germline V gene encodes CDR1 SQVTM and CDR2 ANQGSEA. CDR3 length: 14 residues. CDR3 residues: CSVPGQVSYNEQFF. The CDR3 bases are TGCAGCGTTCCGGGACAGGTATCCTACAATGAGCAGTTCTTC.

This sequence joins TRBV19 and TRBJ1-2, with D hard to call. The CDR3 has 12 residues. The germline V gene has CDR1 LNHDA and CDR2 SQIVND (reference sequence). Trimming stripped 0 bases from V and 5 bases from J, with 4 bases between. CDR3 protein: CASSIENYGYTF. The CDR3 DNA follows: TGTGCCAGTAGTATAGAAAATTATGGCTACACCTTC.

This clonotype occurred many times. V and J are TRBV20-1 and TRBJ2-3, with TRBD2 matching over 8 bases. The length of the CDR3 is 19 residues. Germline lookup yields CDR1 DFQATT and CDR2 SNEGSKA (reference sequence). V trimming: 2 bases; J trimming: 0 bases; junction bases outside the gene matches: 16. CDR3 residues: CSARTRTVTSGPSTDTQYF. CDR3 nucleotides: TGCAGTGCTAGAACAAGAACTGTCACTAGCGGTCCTAGCACAGATACGCAGTATTTT.

The rearrangement links TRBV30 to TRBJ2-7, with unresolved D. V was pared by 0 bases and J by 5 bases, with 11 bases between. Germline-derived CDR1 and CDR2 are GTSNPN and SVGIG (reference sequence). The CDR3 extends over 13 amino acids. In DNA form, the CDR3 reads TGTGCCTGGAGTGTAGACAAGCGCGACGAGCAGTACTTC. Its protein product is CAWSVDKRDEQYF.

V is TRBV27 and J is TRBJ2-7; 10 bases map to TRBD1. The CDR3 runs to 15 residues. The ends lost 6 bases at V and 3 bases at J; junction bases unmatched: 8. In germline, CDR1 is MNHEY, CDR2 SMNVEV (reference sequence). Written as DNA, the CDR3 is TGTGCCAGCAGCGTAGGGACAGGGGACGGCTACGAGCAGTACTTC. Its translation: CASSVGTGDGYEQYF.

This clonotype has a count of ten or more. The J gene is TRBJ1-1, the V gene TRBV18; D ambiguous. The CDR3 spans 14 residues. V lost 4 bases, J lost 0 bases, and 9 bases lay in between. The germline gives CDR1 KGHSH, CDR2 LQKENI. The CDR3 sequence is CASSLQNMNTEAFF. The CDR3 DNA reads TGTGCCAGCTCACTCCAGAACATGAACACTGAAGCTTTCTTT.

V usage is TRBV6-1 and J usage is TRBJ2-7, with D possibly called TRBD1 or TRBD2 (6 bases each). V was pared by 7 bases and J by 1 base, with 20 bases between. The CDR3 has 16 residues. CDR1 MNHNS and CDR2 SASEGT come from the germline V gene. CDR3 nucleotides: TGTGCCAGCACCTCGTTGGGGGCTGGGGGGTCCTACGAGCAGTACTTC. Translated: CASTSLGAGGSYEQYF.

The rearrangement joins TRBV4-3 to TRBJ2-3; 8 bases fit TRBD2. Germline V CDR1 and CDR2: LGHNA, YSLEER. The CDR3 loop spans 17 amino acids. V dropped 1 base and J dropped 6; count of bases not matched to a gene: 12. This CDR3 reads CASSQGKGLGPADTQYF. CDR3 sequence (DNA): TGCGCCAGCAGCCAAGGAAAGGGACTAGGCCCCGCGGATACGCAGTATTTT.

The rearrangement links TRBV7-9 to TRBJ2-5; D is undetermined. CDR1 and CDR2 from the germline V gene are SEHNR and FQNEAQ (reference sequence). The CDR3 extends over 12 amino acids. With 6 bases removed from V and 5 bases from J, the gap between germline ends came to 10 bases. Here the CDR3 reads CASSNLGETQYF. CDR3 DNA: TGTGCCAGCAGTAATCTAGGGGAGACCCAGTACTTC.

This chain uses TRBV24-1 with TRBJ2-1; 12 bases line up with TRBD2. V lost 4 bases to trimming and J lost 0 bases; unmatched junction nucleotides: 9. The germline V gene has CDR1 KGHDR and CDR2 SFDVKD. This CDR3 is 19 amino acids long. The CDR3 DNA sequence: TGTGCCACCAGTGACCGACTAGCGGGAGCCGTTAGCTCCTACAATGAGCAGTTCTTC. It translates to CATSDRLAGAVSSYNEQFF.

This clonotype was recorded many times. The J gene is TRBJ1-1, the V gene TRBV5-1; D is ambiguous. The V and J ends lost 0 bases and 5 bases respectively, with 11 bases between them. Germline V gives CDR1 SGHRS, CDR2 YFSETQ. The CDR3 is made up of 14 amino acids. The CDR3 sequence: CASSLAGMGTEAFF. CDR3 bases: TGCGCCAGCAGCTTGGCCGGGATGGGTACTGAAGCTTTCTTT.

This sequence joins TRBV4-2 and TRBJ2-1; D assignment may be TRBD1 or TRBD2 (6 bases each). V was shortened by 0 bases and J by 5 bases, with 14 bases between the two germline ends. Germline CDR1 LGHNA, CDR2 YNFKEQ. CDR3 length: 16 residues. CDR3: CASSQDRGEVNNEQFF. The CDR3 DNA sequence: TGTGCCAGCAGCCAAGATAGGGGGGAGGTAAACAATGAGCAGTTCTTC.

This clonotype has more than one count but fewer than ten. The CDR3 does not end in the conserved phenylalanine or tryptophan, so this is likely a read error. The chain combines TRBV12-3 or TRBV12-4 with TRBJ2-7; D gene unclear. Trimming left V 2 bases short and J 1 base short, with 6 bases between. The CDR3 totals 13 residues. The CDR3 reads CASSLIGSYEQYL. CDR3 nucleotides: TGTGCCAGCAGTTTAATAGGTTCCTACGAGCAGTACTTA.

This clonotype was observed many times. CDR3 loop: CAWSRSLYEQYF. The CDR3 nucleotides read TGTGCCTGGAGTAGGTCTCTTTACGAGCAGTACTTC. J is TRBJ2-7 and V is TRBV30; D remains ambiguous. CDR1 is GTSNPN and CDR2 is SVGIG in the germline V gene (reference sequence). CDR3 size: 12 residues. V dropped 2 bases and J dropped 4 bases, with 9 bases sitting between them.

V is TRBV19 and J is TRBJ2-3, with unresolved D. CDR1 is LNHDA and CDR2 is SQIVND in the germline V gene (reference sequence). CDR3 length: 13 residues. The V end was cut by 4 bases, the J end by 2 bases, with 7 bases between. The CDR3 bases are TGTGCCAGTAGTAAACAACCCACAGATACGCAGTATTTT. It is translated as CASSKQPTDTQYF. The whole variable domain, filled in from reference TRBV19 and TRBJ2-3, reads DGGITQSPKYLFRKEGQNVTLSCEQNLNHDAMYWYRQDPGQGLRLIYYSQIVNDFQKGDIAEGYSVSREKKESFPLTVTSAQKNPTAFYLCASSKQPTDTQYFGPGTRLTVL.

There are a few counts of this clonotype. The V call is TRBV20-1, the J call TRBJ2-3, with D perhaps being TRBD1 or TRBD2 (5 bases each). CDR1 DFQATT and CDR2 SNEGSKA come from the germline V gene (reference sequence). This CDR3 region has 13 residues. The CDR3 nucleotides read TGCGGGGCCGGGAACATCAGCACAGATACGCAGTATTTT. It specifies CGAGNISTDTQYF.

This clonotype appeared many times. The chain is built from TRBV28 and TRBJ2-7; TRBD2 is a possible D gene (7 bases). Germline loops: CDR1 MDHEN, CDR2 SYDVKM. The CDR3 sequence is 14 residues long. V was cut by 7 bases and J by 3 bases, with 16 bases left in between. The CDR3 reads CASTKGGERYEQYF. The CDR3 nucleotides are TGTGCCAGCACTAAAGGGGGGGAACGCTACGAGCAGTACTTC.

This chain links TRBV4-1 with TRBJ2-1, with D unclear. This CDR3 comprises 15 residues. V lost 2 bases and J lost 3, with 11 bases in between. Germline lookup yields CDR1 MGHRA and CDR2 YSYEKL. CDR3: CASSQKKSSYNEQFF. CDR3 nucleotides: TGCGCCAGCAGCCAAAAAAAAAGCAGCTACAATGAGCAGTTCTTC.

This clonotype was detected ten times or more. V usage is TRBV7-3 and J usage is TRBJ2-1; tentatively, D is TRBD1 (5 bases). Trimming pared 0 bases from V and 7 bases from J, leaving 7 bases between. From germline, CDR1 is SGHTA and CDR2 FQGTGA. The CDR3 consists of 13 residues. CDR3 coding DNA: TGTGCCAGCAGCTTAACAGGACAAAATGAGCAGTTCTTC. The encoded protein is CASSLTGQNEQFF.

This clonotype has only a few counts. The chain carries TRBV10-3 and TRBJ2-3, with D perhaps matching TRBD2 (6 bases). CDR1 and CDR2 (germline): ENHRY, SYGVKD. V lost 0 bases and J 4 bases, leaving 11 bases between the germline ends. CDR3 length equals 15 residues. In nucleotides, the CDR3 is TGTGCCATCAGTGAGTCGGGGGGTACGGCAGATACGCAGTATTTT. It codes for CAISESGGTADTQYF.

The chain joins TRBV15 to TRBJ1-2, with D tentatively TRBD1 (5 bases). In germline, CDR1 is LNHNV, CDR2 YYDKDF (reference sequence). The V and J ends lost 0 bases and 8 bases respectively, with 16 bases between them. The CDR3 runs to 15 residues. CDR3 residues: CATSRDLPGTKGYTF. The CDR3, as DNA: TGTGCCACCAGCAGAGATCTTCCAGGGACTAAGGGCTACACCTTC.